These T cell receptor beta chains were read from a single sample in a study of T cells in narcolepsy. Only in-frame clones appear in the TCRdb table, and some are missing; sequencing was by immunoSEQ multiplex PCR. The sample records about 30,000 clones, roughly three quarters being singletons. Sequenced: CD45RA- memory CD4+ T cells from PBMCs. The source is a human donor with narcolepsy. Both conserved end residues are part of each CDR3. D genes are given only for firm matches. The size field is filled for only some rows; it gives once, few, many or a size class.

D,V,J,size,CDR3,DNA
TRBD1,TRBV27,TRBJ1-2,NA,CASSLSEGAVRGYTF,TGTGCCAGCAGTTTATCGGAGGGGGCGGTTCGTGGCTACACCTTC
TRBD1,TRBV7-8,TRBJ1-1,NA,CASSLVGTGSPNTEAFF,TGTGCCAGCAGCCTAGTCGGGACAGGGTCCCCTAACACTGAAGCTTTCTTT
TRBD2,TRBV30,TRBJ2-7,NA,CALTSGSGYEQYF,TGTGCCTTGACTAGCGGGAGCGGTTACGAGCAGTACTTC
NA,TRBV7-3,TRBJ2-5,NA,CASSLRSGETQYF,TGTGCCAGCAGCTTAAGGTCCGGAGAGACCCAGTACTTC
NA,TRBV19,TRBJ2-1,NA,CASSIAQKHNEQFF,TGTGCCAGTAGTATCGCTCAGAAACACAATGAGCAGTTCTTC
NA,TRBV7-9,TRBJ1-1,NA,CASSLGTANTEAFF,TGTGCCAGCAGCTTAGGGACAGCAAACACTGAAGCTTTCTTT
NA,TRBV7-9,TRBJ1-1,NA,CASSPARTLKYEAFF,TGTGCCAGCAGCCCAGCGAGGACCCTAAAGTATGAAGCTTTCTTT
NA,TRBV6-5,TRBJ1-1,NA,CASRMRGDTEAFF,TGTGCCAGCAGGATGAGGGGTGATACTGAAGCTTTCTTT
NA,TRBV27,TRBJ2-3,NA,CASSGHFLSTDTQYF,TGTGCCAGCAGCGGACATTTCTTAAGCACAGATACGCAGTATTTT
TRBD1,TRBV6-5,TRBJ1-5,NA,CASRAGTGFDQPQHF,TGTGCCAGCAGGGCCGGGACAGGGTTCGATCAGCCCCAGCATTTT
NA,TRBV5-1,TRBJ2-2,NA,CASSLDSGNYNTGELFF,TGCGCCAGCAGCTTGGATTCCGGCAACTATAACACCGGGGAGCTGTTTTTT
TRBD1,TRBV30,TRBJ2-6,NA,CASSPQGALVLTF,TGTGCCTCCAGCCCACAGGGGGCCTTAGTCCTGACTTTC
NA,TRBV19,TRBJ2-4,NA,CASPVGVKNIQYF,TGTGCCAGCCCCGTGGGGGTAAAAAACATTCAGTACTTC
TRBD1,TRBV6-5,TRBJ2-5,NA,CASRRQGVETQYF,TGTGCCAGCAGACGACAGGGGGTAGAGACCCAGTACTTC
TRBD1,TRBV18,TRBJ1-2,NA,CASSPLSLGQNYGYTF,TGTGCCAGCTCACCACTTAGCTTGGGACAGAACTATGGCTACACCTTC
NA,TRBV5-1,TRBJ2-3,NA,CASSTGTQPDTQYF,TGCGCCAGCAGCACGGGCACCCAACCAGATACGCAGTATTTT
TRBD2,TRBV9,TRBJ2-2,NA,CASSLQPSGGGTGELFF,TGTGCCAGCAGCCTTCAACCTAGCGGTGGGGGCACCGGGGAGCTGTTTTTT
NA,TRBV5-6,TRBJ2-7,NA,CASSARPYEQYF,TGTGCCAGCAGCGCGAGACCCTACGAGCAGTACTTC
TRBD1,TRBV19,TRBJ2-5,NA,CASSTSGQGKETQYF,TGTGCCAGTAGTACTTCGGGACAGGGGAAAGAGACCCAGTACTTC
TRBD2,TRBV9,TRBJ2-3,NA,CASSGRADTQYF,TGTGCCAGTAGCGGGCGCGCAGATACGCAGTATTTT
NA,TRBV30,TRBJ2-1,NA,CAWSVLGHEQFF,TGTGCCTGGAGTGTACTGGGGCATGAGCAGTTCTTC
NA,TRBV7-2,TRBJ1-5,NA,CASSAGNQPQHF,TGTGCCAGCAGCGCGGGCAATCAGCCCCAGCATTTT
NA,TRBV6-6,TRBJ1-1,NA,CASSSGGTATEAFF,TGTGCCAGCAGTTCCGGGGGGACGGCCACTGAAGCTTTCTTT
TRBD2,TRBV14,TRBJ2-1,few,CASSQDIAAGAGNEQFF,TGTGCCAGCAGCCAAGATATAGCAGCGGGAGCCGGGAATGAGCAGTTCTTC
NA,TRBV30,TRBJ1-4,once,CAGSGSLREKLFF,TGTGCCGGATCAGGGTCTCTTCGGGAAAAACTGTTTTTT
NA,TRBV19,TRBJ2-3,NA,CASTTSSGRTDTQYF,TGTGCCAGTACTACCTCGAGCGGACGCACAGATACGCAGTATTTT
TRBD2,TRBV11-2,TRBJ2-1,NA,CASSLLTSGRALSEQFF,TGTGCCAGCAGCCTCCTGACTAGCGGGAGGGCCCTGAGTGAGCAGTTCTTC
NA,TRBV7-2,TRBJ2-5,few,CASSFSETQYF,TGTGCCAGCAGCTTTTCCGAGACCCAGTACTTC
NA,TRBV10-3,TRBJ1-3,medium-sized,CAISESWSSGNTIYF,TGTGCCATCAGTGAGTCGTGGTCCTCTGGAAACACCATATATTTT
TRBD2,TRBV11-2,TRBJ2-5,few,CASSLVGTTQETQYF,TGTGCCAGCAGCTTAGTCGGGACTACGCAAGAGACCCAGTACTTC
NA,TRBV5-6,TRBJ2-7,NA,CASSLRLTDTYEQYF,TGTGCCAGCAGCTTGCGACTCACTGATACCTACGAGCAGTACTTC
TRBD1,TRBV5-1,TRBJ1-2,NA,CASSPGQGASYGYTF,TGCGCCAGCAGCCCTGGACAGGGGGCAAGCTATGGCTACACCTTC
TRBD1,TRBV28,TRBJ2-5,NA,CASRPGQHYQETQYF,TGTGCCAGCAGGCCGGGACAGCATTACCAAGAGACCCAGTACTTC
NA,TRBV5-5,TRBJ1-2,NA,CASSLVRNYGYTF,TGTGCCAGCAGCTTGGTCAGGAACTATGGCTACACCTTC
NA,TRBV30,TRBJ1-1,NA,CAWSSRLATEAFF,TGTGCCTGGAGTTCCAGGCTTGCCACTGAAGCTTTCTTT
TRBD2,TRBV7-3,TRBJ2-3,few,CASSSSSGRSTDTQYF,TGTGCCAGCAGCTCTTCTAGCGGGAGGAGCACAGATACGCAGTATTTT
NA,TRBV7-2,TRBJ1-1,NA,CASRFDGNTEAFF,TGTGCCAGCAGATTCGACGGGAACACTGAAGCTTTCTTT
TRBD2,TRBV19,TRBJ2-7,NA,CASAGLGSYEQYF,TGTGCCAGTGCGGGACTAGGATCCTACGAGCAGTACTTC
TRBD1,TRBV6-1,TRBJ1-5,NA,CASRPGTGNQPQHF,TGTGCCAGCAGACCCGGGACAGGAAATCAGCCCCAGCATTTT
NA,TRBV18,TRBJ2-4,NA,CASSPIERRDIQYF,TGTGCCAGCTCACCTATCGAAAGGAGGGACATTCAGTACTTC
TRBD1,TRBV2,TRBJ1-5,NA,CASSGQGHQPQHF,TGTGCCAGCAGTGGACAGGGGCATCAGCCCCAGCATTTT
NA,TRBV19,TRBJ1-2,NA,CASSITVRQARNF,TGTGCCAGTAGTATTACTGTTCGGCAGGCGAGGAACTTC
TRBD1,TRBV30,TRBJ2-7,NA,CAWNDRGSYEQYF,TGTGCCTGGAATGACAGGGGGTCCTACGAGCAGTACTTC
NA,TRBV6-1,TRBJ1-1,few,CASTVSILTEAFF,TGTGCCAGCACAGTCAGCATCTTAACTGAAGCTTTCTTT
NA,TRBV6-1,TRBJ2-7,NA,CASYSIGSEQYF,TGTGCCAGTTACTCAATCGGCTCCGAGCAGTACTTC
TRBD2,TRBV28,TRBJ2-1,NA,CASSPVGSGRSRQFF,TGTGCCAGCAGCCCCGTGGGTAGCGGGAGATCTCGGCAGTTCTTC
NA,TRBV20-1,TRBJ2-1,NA,CSARDRYEQFF,TGCAGTGCTAGAGATAGGTACGAGCAGTTCTTC
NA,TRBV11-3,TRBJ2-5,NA,CASSLAGVLQETQYF,TGTGCCAGCAGCTTAGCGGGCGTCCTCCAAGAGACCCAGTACTTC
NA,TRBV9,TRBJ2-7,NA,CASSVGSQSSYEQYF,TGTGCCAGCAGCGTAGGGTCCCAGAGCTCCTACGAGCAGTACTTC
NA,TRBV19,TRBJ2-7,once,CARIRDANPYEQYF,TGTGCCAGAATCCGGGACGCGAACCCCTACGAGCAGTACTTC
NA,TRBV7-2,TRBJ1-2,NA,CASSLRGGRGELGYGYTF,TGTGCCAGCAGCTTAAGAGGTGGCAGGGGTGAGCTTGGCTATGGCTACACCTTC
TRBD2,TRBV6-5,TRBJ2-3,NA,CASSYSAGGPTDTQYF,TGTGCCAGCAGTTACTCGGCGGGAGGGCCTACAGATACGCAGTATTTT
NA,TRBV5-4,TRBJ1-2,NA,CASSLGGGGGYTF,TGTGCCAGCAGCTTGGGCGGCGGCGGTGGCTACACCTTC
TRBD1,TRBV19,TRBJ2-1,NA,CASSKGQGAYDEQFF,TGTGCCAGTAGTAAGGGACAGGGGGCTTATGATGAGCAGTTCTTC
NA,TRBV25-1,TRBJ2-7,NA,CASSETAGVRYEQYF,TGTGCCAGCAGTGAAACTGCAGGGGTTCGGTACGAGCAGTACTTC
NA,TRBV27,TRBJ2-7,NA,CASSEVGGASYEQYF,TGTGCCAGCTCTGAGGTTGGGGGGGCGTCCTACGAGCAGTACTTC
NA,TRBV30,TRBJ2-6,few,CAWKGGPSWANVLTF,TGTGCCTGGAAGGGAGGCCCGTCTTGGGCCAACGTCCTGACTTTC
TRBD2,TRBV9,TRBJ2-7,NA,CASSPGGAYEQYF,TGTGCCAGCAGCCCGGGGGGAGCCTACGAGCAGTACTTC
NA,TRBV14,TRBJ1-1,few,CASSHGGLGTEAFF,TGTGCCAGCAGCCATGGGGGGCTGGGGACTGAAGCTTTCTTT
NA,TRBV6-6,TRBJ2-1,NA,CASSYETSSYNEQFF,TGTGCCAGCAGTTACGAGACTAGCTCCTACAATGAGCAGTTCTTC